The 4 T cell receptor beta chains below all came from one sample that was sequenced in a study of cytomegalovirus exposure and HLA in healthy donors. PCR was performed using 60 Vbeta and 13 Jbeta primers. Some clones are missing from TCRdb's copy, which holds only in-frame ones; the method was immunoSEQ multiplex PCR. The sample lists around 130,000 clones, approximately 8.8% occurring once. Sequencing used PBMCs. All receptors come from a man aged 35-49 years in good health and CMV-seronegative.

For this clone: This sample includes further DNA sequences coding for the same CDR3. The rearrangement joins TRBV27 to TRBJ2-2, with 10 positions matching TRBD1. The CDR3 is 16 residues long. Germline V gives CDR1 MNHEY, CDR2 SMNVEV (reference sequence). V lost 2 bases and J lost 5; bases outside the gene matches: 5. The CDR3 DNA sequence: TGTGCCAGCAGTTTAACCGGGACAGGGGTTACCGGGGAGCTGTTTTTT. It encodes CASSLTGTGVTGELFF.

This clone appeared a few times. This chain joins TRBV19 and TRBJ2-5; D uncertain. This CDR3 contains 13 residues. The V and J ends lost 8 bases and 2 bases respectively, with 12 bases between them. Germline assignment: CDR1 LNHDA and CDR2 SQIVND (reference sequence). CDR3 sequence reads: CASRLPGQETQYF. Here the CDR3 DNA reads TGTGCCAGTCGCCTTCCAGGTCAAGAGACCCAGTACTTC.

The genes are TRBV7-8 and TRBJ1-2; D uncertain. The CDR3 is 11 residues long. CDR1 is SGHVS and CDR2 is FQNEAQ in the germline V gene. V lost 7 bases, J lost 7 bases, and 10 bases lay in between. The CDR3 coding sequence is TGTGCCAGCACTGACGGGTTTGGCTACACCTTC. It translates to CASTDGFGYTF.

The table lists this clone with many counts. This chain links TRBV10-3 with TRBJ2-7, with D perhaps matching TRBD1 (5 bases). The length of the CDR3 is 12 residues. V lost 4 bases and J 3 bases, leaving 7 bases between the germline ends. Per germline, CDR1 ENHRY and CDR2 SYGVKD. This chain's CDR3 is CAISGRGYEQYF. The DNA of the CDR3 is TGTGCCATCAGTGGAAGGGGCTACGAGCAGTACTTC.